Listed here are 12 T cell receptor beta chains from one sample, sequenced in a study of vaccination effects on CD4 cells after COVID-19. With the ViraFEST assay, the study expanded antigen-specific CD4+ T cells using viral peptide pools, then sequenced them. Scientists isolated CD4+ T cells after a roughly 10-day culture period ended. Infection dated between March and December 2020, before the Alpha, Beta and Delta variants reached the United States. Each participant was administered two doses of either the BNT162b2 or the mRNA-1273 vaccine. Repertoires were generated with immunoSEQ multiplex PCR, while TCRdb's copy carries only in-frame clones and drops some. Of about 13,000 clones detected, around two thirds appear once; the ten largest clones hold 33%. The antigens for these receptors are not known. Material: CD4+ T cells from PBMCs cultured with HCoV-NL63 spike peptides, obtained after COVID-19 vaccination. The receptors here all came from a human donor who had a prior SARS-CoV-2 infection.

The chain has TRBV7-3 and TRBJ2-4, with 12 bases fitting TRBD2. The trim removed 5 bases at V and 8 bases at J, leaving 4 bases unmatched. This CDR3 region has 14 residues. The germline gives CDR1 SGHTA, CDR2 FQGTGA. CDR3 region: CASSQTSGSDIQYF. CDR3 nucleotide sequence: TGTGCCAGCAGCCAGACTAGCGGGAGTGACATTCAGTACTTC.

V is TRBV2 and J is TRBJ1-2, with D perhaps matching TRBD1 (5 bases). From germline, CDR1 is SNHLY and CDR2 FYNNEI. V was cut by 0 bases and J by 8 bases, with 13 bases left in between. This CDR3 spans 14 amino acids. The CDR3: CASSEAGWGSGYTF. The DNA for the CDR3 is TGTGCCAGCAGTGAAGCGGGGTGGGGCTCGGGCTACACCTTC.

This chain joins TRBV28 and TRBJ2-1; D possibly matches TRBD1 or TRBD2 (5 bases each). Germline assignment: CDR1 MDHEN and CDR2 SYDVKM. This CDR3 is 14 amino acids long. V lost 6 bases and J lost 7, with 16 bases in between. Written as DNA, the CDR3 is TGTGCCAGCAGCGAACCGGGACGGAGTAATGAGCAGTTCTTC. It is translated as CASSEPGRSNEQFF.

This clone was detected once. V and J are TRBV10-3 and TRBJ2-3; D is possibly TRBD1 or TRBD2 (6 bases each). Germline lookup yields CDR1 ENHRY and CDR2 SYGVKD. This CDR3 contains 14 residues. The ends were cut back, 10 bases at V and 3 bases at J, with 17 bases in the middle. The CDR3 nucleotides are TGTGCCACCGCCAAGGGGGGCCTGACAGATACGCAGTATTTT. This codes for CATAKGGLTDTQYF.

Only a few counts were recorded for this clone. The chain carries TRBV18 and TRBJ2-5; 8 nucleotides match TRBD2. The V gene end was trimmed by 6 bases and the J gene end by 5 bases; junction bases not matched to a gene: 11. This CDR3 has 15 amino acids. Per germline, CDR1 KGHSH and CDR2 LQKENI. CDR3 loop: CASSPSGAGEETQYF. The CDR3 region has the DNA TGTGCCAGCTCTCCCTCGGGAGCGGGGGAGGAGACCCAGTACTTC.

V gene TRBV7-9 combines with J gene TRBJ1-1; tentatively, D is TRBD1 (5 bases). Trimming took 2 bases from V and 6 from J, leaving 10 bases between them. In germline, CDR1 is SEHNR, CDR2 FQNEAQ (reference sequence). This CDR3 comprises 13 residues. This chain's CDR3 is CASSLFPTAEAFF. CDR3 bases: TGTGCCAGCAGCTTATTTCCGACAGCTGAAGCTTTCTTT.

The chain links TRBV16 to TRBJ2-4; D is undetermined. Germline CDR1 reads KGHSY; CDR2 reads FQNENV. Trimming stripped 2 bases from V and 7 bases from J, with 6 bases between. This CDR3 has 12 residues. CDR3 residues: CASSQRMNIQYF. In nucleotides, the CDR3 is TGTGCCAGCAGCCAAAGGATGAACATTCAGTACTTC.

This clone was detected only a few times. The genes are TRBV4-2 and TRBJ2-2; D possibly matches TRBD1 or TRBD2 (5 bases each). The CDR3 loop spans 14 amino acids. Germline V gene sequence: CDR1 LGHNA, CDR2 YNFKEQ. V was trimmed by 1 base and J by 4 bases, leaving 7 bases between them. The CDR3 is CASSQVGVTGELFF. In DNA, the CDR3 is TGTGCCAGCAGCCAAGTGGGGGTCACCGGGGAGCTGTTTTTT.

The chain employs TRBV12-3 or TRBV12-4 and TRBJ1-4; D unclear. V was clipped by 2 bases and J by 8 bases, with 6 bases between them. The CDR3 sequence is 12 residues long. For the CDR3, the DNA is TGTGCCAGCAGTTTATGGGGAGAAAAACTGTTTTTT. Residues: CASSLWGEKLFF.

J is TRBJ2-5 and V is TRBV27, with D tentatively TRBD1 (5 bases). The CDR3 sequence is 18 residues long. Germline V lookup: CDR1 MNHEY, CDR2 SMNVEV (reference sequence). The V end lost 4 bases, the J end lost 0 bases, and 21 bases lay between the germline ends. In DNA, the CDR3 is TGTGCCAGCAGTTCACCCGGTGGGGCAGGGTTGTACCAAGAGACCCAGTACTTC. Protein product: CASSSPGGAGLYQETQYF.

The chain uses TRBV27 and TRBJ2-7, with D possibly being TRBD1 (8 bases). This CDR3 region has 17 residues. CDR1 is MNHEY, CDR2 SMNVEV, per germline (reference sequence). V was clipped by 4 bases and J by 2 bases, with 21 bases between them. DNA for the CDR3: TGTGCCAGCAGTTCCGGACAGGGAGGGTATGGCCCCTACGAGCAGTACTTC. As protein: CASSSGQGGYGPYEQYF.

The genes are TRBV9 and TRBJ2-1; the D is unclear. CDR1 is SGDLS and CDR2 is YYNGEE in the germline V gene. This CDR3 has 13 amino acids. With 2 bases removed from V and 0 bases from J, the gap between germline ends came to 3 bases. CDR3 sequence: CASSVDSYNEQFF. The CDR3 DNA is TGTGCCAGCAGCGTTGACTCCTACAATGAGCAGTTCTTC.